This TCR beta chain originates from a study of T cells in Graves' hyperthyroidism and ophthalmopathy. It was RNA transcripts that yielded the amplified TCR beta CDR3 regions. The study used the HTBI primer set for a first-round RT-PCR of the TCR CDR3. TCRdb re-called the multiplex PCR reads with MiXCR, one entry per CDR3 protein. The sample carries 600,000 to 650,000 distinct CDR3 sequences, 20% recorded once. This clonotype was seen repeatedly, ten times or more. Source material: blood. The source of this sequence is a man younger than 40 with Graves' ophthalmopathy.

CDR3 nucleotide sequence: TGTGCCAGCAGTGACCTAACAGGGACCCGCTACACAGATACGCAGTATTTT. It translates to CASSDLTGTRYTDTQYF. The chain employs TRBV2 and TRBJ2-3, with a possible D match to TRBD1 (6 bases). This CDR3 has 17 residues. Trimming pared 3 bases from V and 2 bases from J, leaving 18 bases between. Germline CDR1 is SNHLY and CDR2 is FYNNEI.